A single sample is the source of the 9 T cell receptor beta chains below, sequenced in a study of CD8 T cells in Susac syndrome. RNA, at about 0.5 to 1 ug, was reverse transcribed with random hexamers. TCRdb reprocessed the immunoSEQ multiplex PCR reads with MiXCR, giving one entry per CDR3 protein. This sample has about 210,000 distinct CDR3 sequences, with approximately 95% found just once. The material sequenced was CD4+ T cells from PBMCs. The receptors come from a human donor with multiple sclerosis.

V usage is TRBV20-1 and J usage is TRBJ2-2; 14 bases match TRBD2. Germline CDR1 is DFQATT and CDR2 is SNEGSKA (reference sequence). V lost 4 bases to trimming and J lost 7 bases; unmatched junction nucleotides: 8. CDR3 length: 16 amino acids. The DNA of the CDR3 is TGCAGTGCTACGAGACTAGCGGGAGGGCTCATCGGGGAGCTGTTTTTT. Translating gives CSATRLAGGLIGELFF.

The chain has TRBV10-3 and TRBJ2-6; perhaps TRBD2 as D (5 bases). Germline V CDR1 and CDR2: ENHRY, SYGVKD. The CDR3 loop spans 15 amino acids. Trimming took off 6 bases at V and 2 bases at J, with 11 bases between the two ends. The CDR3 spells CAIRPDGAGANVLTF. The DNA of the CDR3 is TGTGCCATCAGACCAGACGGGGCTGGGGCCAACGTCCTGACTTTC.

The rearrangement uses TRBV18 and TRBJ1-3; D remains ambiguous. V was shortened by 2 bases and J by 3 bases, with 14 bases between the two germline ends. The CDR3 loop spans 16 amino acids. Germline lookup yields CDR1 KGHSH and CDR2 LQKENI. Here the CDR3 reads CASSPSRVNYGNTIYF. The CDR3 DNA follows: TGTGCCAGCTCACCAAGTAGGGTAAACTATGGAAACACCATATATTTT.

The chain recombines TRBV12-3 or TRBV12-4 with TRBJ2-2; TRBD2 matches at 9 bases. J was trimmed by 7 bases and V by 1 base; bases with no gene match: 4. The CDR3 spans 15 residues. The CDR3 reads CASSLGSGSDGELFF. The CDR3 region has the DNA TGTGCCAGCAGTTTAGGTAGCGGGAGCGACGGGGAGCTGTTTTTT.

The genes are TRBV9 and TRBJ2-7; possibly TRBD1 for D (6 bases). Trimming shortened V by 0 bases and J by 2 bases, and 12 bases separated the two germline ends. The germline V gene encodes CDR1 SGDLS and CDR2 YYNGEE. The length of the CDR3 is 15 residues. Here the CDR3 reads CASSVGPDSTYEQYF. CDR3 bases: TGTGCCAGCAGCGTAGGCCCGGACAGCACCTACGAGCAGTACTTC.

The rearrangement joins TRBV7-8 to TRBJ1-5; tentatively, D is TRBD1 (5 bases). Per germline, CDR1 SGHVS and CDR2 FQNEAQ. The CDR3 runs 19 residues. V lost 1 base to trimming and J lost 1 base, with 20 bases between them. The CDR3 loop is CASSLGLWSGAKSNQPQHF. The CDR3 coding sequence is TGTGCCAGCAGCTTAGGGTTATGGTCCGGGGCCAAAAGCAATCAGCCCCAGCATTTT.

The V and J genes are TRBV29-1 and TRBJ2-3, with a weak D call TRBD2 (5 bases). The CDR3 is 16 residues long. The germline V gene encodes CDR1 SQVTM and CDR2 ANQGSEA. The V and J ends lost 8 bases and 1 base respectively, with 22 bases between them. The CDR3 nucleotides read TGCAGCCTCCGGTCCGGACCCCCGAGGGGCACAGATACGCAGTATTTT. This encodes CSLRSGPPRGTDTQYF.

The chain is built from TRBV4-2 and TRBJ2-1; 8 bases agree with TRBD1. The CDR3 is made up of 13 amino acids. The germline V gene encodes CDR1 LGHNA and CDR2 YNFKEQ. V shed 8 bases and J 5 bases; nucleotides not matched to a gene: 5. The CDR3 sequence is CASGDRLHNEQFF. For the CDR3, the DNA is TGTGCCAGCGGGGACAGGCTACACAATGAGCAGTTCTTC.

This clonotype has a single count. The chain carries TRBV9 and TRBJ2-5, with 8 bases matching TRBD2. Trimming at V came to 2 bases and at J to 5 bases, leaving 5 bases not matched to a gene. This CDR3 is 14 amino acids long. The V gene's germline CDR1 is SGDLS and CDR2 YYNGEE. CDR3 amino acids: CASSVRGVVETQYF. DNA for the CDR3: TGTGCCAGCAGCGTGCGGGGGGTCGTTGAGACCCAGTACTTC.